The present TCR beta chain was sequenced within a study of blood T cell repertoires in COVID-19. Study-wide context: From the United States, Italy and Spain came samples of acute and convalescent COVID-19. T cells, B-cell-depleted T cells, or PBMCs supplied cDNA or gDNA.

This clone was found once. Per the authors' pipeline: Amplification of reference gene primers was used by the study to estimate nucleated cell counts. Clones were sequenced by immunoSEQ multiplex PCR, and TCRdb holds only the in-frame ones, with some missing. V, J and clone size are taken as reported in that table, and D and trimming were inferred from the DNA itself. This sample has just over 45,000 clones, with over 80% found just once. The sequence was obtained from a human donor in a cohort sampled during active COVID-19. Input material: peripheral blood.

The CDR3 is CASSQGASRGEKLFF. As DNA, the CDR3 is TGTGCCAGCAGCCAAGGGGCCTCGCGTGGGGAAAAACTGTTTTTT. V usage is TRBV3-1 (or the pseudogene TRBV3-2) and J usage is TRBJ1-4, with D unresolved. V dropped 1 base and J dropped 8 bases, with 14 bases sitting between them. From germline, CDR1 is LGHDT and CDR2 YNNKEL (reference sequence). This CDR3 is 15 amino acids long.